This T cell receptor beta chain was captured in a study of circulating CD8 cells and anti-PD-1 response in melanoma. TCR libraries were prepared from roughly 15 ng of total RNA with the QIAseq Immune Repertoire TCR panel. TCRdb fed the reads into MiXCR, producing one record per CDR3 protein. The sample contains 1,500 to 2,000 distinct CDR3 sequences, 6.3% of which appear only once. This CDR3 comprises 13 residues. Germline V gene sequence: CDR1 SGHAT, CDR2 FQNNGV. V was trimmed by 1 base and J by 3 bases, leaving 6 bases between them. Four subsets defined by PD-1 and/or TIGIT were sorted from live CD3+CD8+TCRalphabeta+ cells. By share, this clonotype ranks as medium-sized.

The source was CD8+ T cells from PBMCs, collected at baseline or after one month of anti-PD-1 therapy (not recorded which). The rearrangement joins TRBV11-2 to TRBJ1-2; unclear D gene. The sequence was obtained from a human donor with melanoma. This CDR3 is CASSLGTDYGYTF. CDR3 bases: TGTGCCAGCAGCTTAGGTACAGACTATGGCTACACCTTC.